This T cell receptor (beta chain) came from a study of T cell changes during pregnancy in multiple sclerosis. This CDR3 region has 16 residues. V shed 4 bases, J shed 7 bases, and the junction held 7 bases outside the gene matches. From germline, CDR1 is MNHEY and CDR2 SMNVEV (reference sequence). Profiling relied on immunoSEQ multiplex PCR, and the TCRdb table lists in-frame clones only, not all of them. Of about 92,000 clones detected, about 92% appear once; the ten largest clones hold 1.5%. The sample here was peripheral blood, taken in the first trimester of pregnancy. V is TRBV27 and J is TRBJ1-4, with 12 positions matching TRBD1. This TCR derives from a female donor with multiple sclerosis, enrolled in a pregnancy study. CDR3 amino acids: CASSWAGQGASEKLFF. CDR3 DNA: TGTGCCAGCAGTTGGGCGGGACAGGGGGCGTCTGAAAAACTGTTTTTT.